This T cell receptor beta chain was captured in a study of T cell changes during pregnancy in multiple sclerosis. Sequenced by immunoSEQ multiplex PCR; TCRdb stores in-frame clones only, minus some. This table holds 70,000 to 95,000 clones, 90% to 95% found once. The receptor's source is a female donor in good health, enrolled as a control in a pregnancy study. Sequencing used peripheral blood, obtained after pregnancy.

The CDR3 reads CASSSSGVWDYEQYF. CDR3 nucleotides: TGTGCCAGCAGCTCCTCAGGGGTTTGGGACTACGAGCAGTACTTC. The chain joins TRBV7-9 to TRBJ2-7; D might be TRBD1 (6 bases). Trimming cost V 4 bases and J 3 bases, with 16 bases left between them. This CDR3 spans 15 amino acids. The V gene's germline CDR1 is SEHNR and CDR2 FQNEAQ (reference sequence).